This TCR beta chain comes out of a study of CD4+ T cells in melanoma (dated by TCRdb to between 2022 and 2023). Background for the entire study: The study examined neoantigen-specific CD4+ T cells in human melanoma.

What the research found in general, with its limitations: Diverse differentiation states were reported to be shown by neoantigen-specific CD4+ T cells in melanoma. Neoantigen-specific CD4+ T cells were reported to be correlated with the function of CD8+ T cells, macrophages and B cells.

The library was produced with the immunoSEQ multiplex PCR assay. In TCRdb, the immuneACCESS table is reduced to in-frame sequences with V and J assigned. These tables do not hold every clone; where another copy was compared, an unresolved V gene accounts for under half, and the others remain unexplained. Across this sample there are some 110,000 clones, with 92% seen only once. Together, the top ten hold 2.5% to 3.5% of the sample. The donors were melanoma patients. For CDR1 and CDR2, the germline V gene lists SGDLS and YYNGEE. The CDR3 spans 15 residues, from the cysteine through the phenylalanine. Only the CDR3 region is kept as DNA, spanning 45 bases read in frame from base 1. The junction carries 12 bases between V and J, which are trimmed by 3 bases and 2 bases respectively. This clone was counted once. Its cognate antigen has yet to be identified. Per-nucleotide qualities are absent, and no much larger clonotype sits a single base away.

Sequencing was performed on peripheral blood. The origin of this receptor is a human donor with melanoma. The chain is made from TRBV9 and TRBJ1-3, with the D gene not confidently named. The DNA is TGTGCCAGCAGCGGAGGATGGCAACCTGGAAACACCATATATTTT. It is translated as CASSGGWQPGNTIYF.